Listed below are T cell receptor beta chains from one sample, sequenced in a study of shared clonotypes between healthy human individuals. Profiling relied on immunoSEQ multiplex PCR, and the TCRdb table lists in-frame clones only, not all of them. The sample holds some 2 million clones; about 95% are singletons and the top ten take approximately 1.2%. The sequencing sample was made of naive CD8+ T cells sorted from blood. These receptor sequences come from a man in his late teens or twenties in good health. CDR3s include the opening cysteine and the closing phenylalanine or tryptophan. The order of the fields is V gene, CDR3 protein.

v_gene: TRBV2; CDR3aa: CASRMTEAYGYTF
v_gene: TRBV4-1; CDR3aa: CASSQGGEGQNQPQHF
v_gene: TRBV19; CDR3aa: CASTEQGLPGDYGYTF
v_gene: TRBV6-1; CDR3aa: CASREQGLDTEAFF
v_gene: TRBV29-1; CDR3aa: CSVEKVRLAGDLTGELFF
v_gene: TRBV6-6; CDR3aa: CASSYSRDRQDTEAFF
v_gene: TRBV10-1; CDR3aa: CASSEGRALGNEQFF
v_gene: TRBV30; CDR3aa: CACIVETYNEQFF
v_gene: TRBV9; CDR3aa: CASSASGGTSYEQYF
v_gene: TRBV7-2; CDR3aa: CASSLDREGTNEKLFF
v_gene: TRBV15; CDR3aa: CATSTETSGISYEQYF
v_gene: TRBV11-2; CDR3aa: CASSQAGLNTEAFF
v_gene: TRBV6-5; CDR3aa: CASSPGHNTDTQYF
v_gene: TRBV7-9; CDR3aa: CASSPRTSGGANNEQFF
v_gene: TRBV5-5; CDR3aa: CASSFEVVYEQYF
v_gene: TRBV5-1; CDR3aa: CASSFFSTDTQYF